These 5 T cell receptor beta chains share one sample of origin, sequenced in a study of CD8 T cells in Susac syndrome. An amount of RNA that ranged from roughly 0.5 to 1 ug was reverse transcribed with random hexamers. Via MiXCR, TCRdb re-called the immunoSEQ multiplex PCR reads, giving one row per CDR3 protein. The data hold 150,000 or so distinct CDR3 sequences, with approximately 95% observed a single time. Source material: CD4+ T cells from PBMCs. These TCRs come from a human donor with Susac syndrome.

The chain uses TRBV30 and TRBJ1-1, with 9 bases that match TRBD1. Germline V CDR1 and CDR2: GTSNPN, SVGIG (reference sequence). V lost 5 bases to trimming and J lost 6 bases; unmatched junction nucleotides: 7. The CDR3 has 13 residues. The chain's CDR3 is CAWGPDRGAEAFF. The CDR3 DNA is TGTGCCTGGGGACCGGACAGGGGCGCTGAAGCTTTCTTT.

The chain has TRBV14 and TRBJ2-1; possible D gene TRBD2, 6 bases. This CDR3 is built from 15 residues. V dropped 4 bases and J dropped 3 bases, with 13 bases sitting between them. Germline assignment: CDR1 SGHDN and CDR2 FVKESK. The CDR3 is CASSRLGGIYNEQFF. In DNA, the CDR3 is TGTGCCAGCAGCCGGCTCGGCGGGATCTACAATGAGCAGTTCTTC.

There are a few counts of this clonotype. The V call is TRBV18, the J call TRBJ2-5; D may be TRBD2 (5 bases). Germline CDR1 is KGHSH and CDR2 is LQKENI. V was clipped by 4 bases and J by 5 bases, with 8 bases between them. CDR3 length equals 12 residues. This CDR3 reads CASSQLGETQYF. CDR3 DNA sequence: TGTGCCAGCTCACAACTAGGGGAGACCCAGTACTTC.

This sequence joins TRBV7-9 and TRBJ1-5; D call uncertain. Trimming took 4 bases from V and 2 from J, leaving 9 bases between them. This CDR3 spans 14 amino acids. Germline lookup yields CDR1 SEHNR and CDR2 FQNEAQ (reference sequence). The CDR3 DNA reads TGTGCCAGCAGCTCTTCCCCAGGCAATCAGCCCCAGCATTTT. It translates to CASSSSPGNQPQHF.

The chain has TRBV20-1 and TRBJ2-4; D uncertain. Per the germline V gene, CDR1 is DFQATT and CDR2 is SNEGSKA (reference sequence). This CDR3 region has 12 residues. V lost 3 bases and J 8 bases, leaving 11 bases between the germline ends. Here the CDR3 reads CSARKSQDIQYF. Here the CDR3 DNA reads TGCAGTGCTAGGAAAAGCCAGGACATTCAGTACTTC.